The 18 T cell receptor beta chains below come from one sample, sequenced in a study of blood T cell repertoires in COVID-19. Sequencing used immunoSEQ multiplex PCR; TCRdb keeps in-frame clones, though not all of them. The profile shows about 130,000 clones, about four fifths of them singletons. Sequencing input: peripheral blood. These receptors were collected from a woman aged 45-65 years with acute or convalescent COVID-19.

V gene TRBV27 combines with J gene TRBJ1-5, with D possibly matching TRBD1 (6 bases). This CDR3 spans 14 amino acids. From germline, CDR1 is MNHEY and CDR2 SMNVEV (reference sequence). The germline V and J ends were trimmed by 3 bases and 6 bases, with 12 bases remaining between them. The CDR3, as DNA: TGTGCCAGCAGTTTCCAGGGAGGGGGTCAGCCCCAGCATTTT. It codes for CASSFQGGGQPQHF.

The chain joins TRBV6-5 to TRBJ1-3, with TRBD1 as a possible D gene (5 bases). V was pared by 5 bases and J by 0 bases, with 8 bases between. The length of the CDR3 is 14 residues. The germline CDR1 and CDR2 sequences are MNHEY and SVGAGI. The DNA of the CDR3 is TGTGCCAGCAGTCCTCAGGGCTCTGGAAACACCATATATTTT. Translating gives CASSPQGSGNTIYF.

This clone was found once. The rearrangement links TRBV10-1 to TRBJ2-5; 7 bases are shared with TRBD2. J was trimmed by 1 base and V by 6 bases; bases with no gene match: 11. CDR1 WNHNN and CDR2 SYGVQD come from the germline V gene (reference sequence). The length of the CDR3 is 16 residues. This chain's CDR3 is CASSPGTSEFQETQYF. Here the CDR3 DNA reads TGCGCCAGCAGCCCCGGAACTAGCGAGTTCCAAGAGACCCAGTACTTC.

This clone has only a few counts. J is TRBJ2-1 and V is TRBV2; 9 bases fit TRBD2. This CDR3 contains 15 residues. CDR1 is SNHLY and CDR2 is FYNNEI in the germline V gene. Germline trimming cut 2 bases from V and 6 bases from J; bases unmatched to any gene: 5. For the CDR3, the DNA is TGTGCCAGCAGTGAATTGGCTAGCGGGGTCAATGAGCAGTTCTTC. Protein product: CASSELASGVNEQFF.

The DNA of the CDR3 is TGTGCCAGCAGCAAAAATACAGGGGGCCGAGGGGAGCTGTTTTTT. This encodes CASSKNTGGRGELFF. The gene calls are TRBV3-1 (or the pseudogene TRBV3-2) and TRBJ2-2; 9 nucleotides match TRBD1. Germline V gene data show CDR1 as LGHDT and CDR2 as YNNKEL (reference sequence). This CDR3 has 15 amino acids. Trimming removed 5 bases from V and 8 bases from J; junction bases left unmatched: 9.

In its sample, this clone was seen a few times. Written as DNA, the CDR3 is TGTGCCACATCGGCGGGAGGGTTTAATTCACCCCTCCACTTT. Encoded protein: CATSAGGFNSPLHF. This rearrangement joins TRBV28 to TRBJ1-6; D is unresolved. The V end was cut by 10 bases, the J end by 6 bases, with 16 bases between. The CDR3 runs to 14 residues. Per the germline V gene, CDR1 is MDHEN and CDR2 is SYDVKM. Full variable domain (outside the CDR3, taken from reference TRBV28 and TRBJ1-6): DVKVTQSSRYLVKRTGEKVFLECVQDMDHENMFWYRQDPGLGLRLIYFSYDVKMKEKGDIPEGYSVSREKKERFSLILESASTNQTSMYLCATSAGGFNSPLHFGNGTRLTVT.

This sequence joins TRBV18 and TRBJ2-1, with 8 positions matching TRBD2. Looked up from germline, CDR1 is KGHSH and CDR2 is LQKENI. CDR3 length equals 16 residues. The junction had 7 bases not matched to a gene; V was cut back by 2 bases and J by 4 bases. CDR3 DNA: TGTGCCAGCTCACCAAGGAGTCCTAGCGGGTACAATGAGCAGTTCTTC. The encoded protein is CASSPRSPSGYNEQFF.

The chain employs TRBV5-1 and TRBJ1-1, with TRBD1 identical over 8 bases. V gave up 4 bases and J gave up 5 bases; unmatched junction bases: 10. CDR1 SGHRS and CDR2 YFSETQ come from the germline V gene. CDR3 length equals 15 residues. CDR3 amino acids: CASSPLDRDLTEAFF. The CDR3 nucleotides read TGCGCCAGCAGCCCGTTGGACAGGGATTTGACTGAAGCTTTCTTT.

J is TRBJ2-2 and V is TRBV6-5; TRBD1 aligns across 10 bases. The CDR3 length is 15 residues. The V gene end was trimmed by 4 bases and the J gene end by 6 bases; junction bases not matched to a gene: 5. Germline V gene lookup returns CDR1 MNHEY and CDR2 SVGAGI. CDR3 coding DNA: TGTGCCAGCAGTTTGGGACAGGGGTTGGCCGGGGAGCTGTTTTTT. Its protein is CASSLGQGLAGELFF.

The chain has TRBV19 and TRBJ1-5, with D tentatively TRBD1 (6 bases). The V gene lost 5 bases and the J gene lost 4 bases, with 18 bases spanning the gap. The CDR3 contains 16 residues. Germline V lookup: CDR1 LNHDA, CDR2 SQIVND (reference sequence). This CDR3 reads CASSRSEQGRNQPQHF. The CDR3 DNA is TGTGCCAGTAGTCGGAGTGAACAGGGCAGGAATCAGCCCCAGCATTTT.

The chain combines TRBV19 with TRBJ1-1, with a tentative D call TRBD1 (5 bases). V lost 4 bases to trimming and J lost 3 bases, with 12 bases between them. Germline V gives CDR1 LNHDA, CDR2 SQIVND (reference sequence). The CDR3 is made up of 14 amino acids. CDR3 DNA sequence: TGTGCCAGTAGTACACAGGTTGTGGACACTGAAGCTTTCTTT. Protein sequence: CASSTQVVDTEAFF.

The chain combines TRBV5-4 with TRBJ2-2, with D unresolved. Trimming took 0 bases from V and 5 from J, leaving 14 bases between them. CDR3 size: 16 residues. The V gene's germline CDR1 is SGHNT and CDR2 YYREEE (reference sequence). CDR3 sequence (DNA): TGTGCCAGCAGCTTGGACCCAGGTGCAAATACCGGGGAGCTGTTTTTT. Amino acids: CASSLDPGANTGELFF.

V gene TRBV27 combines with J gene TRBJ1-1; D may be TRBD1 (5 bases). V was clipped by 1 base and J by 5 bases, with 11 bases between them. The CDR3 has 14 residues. CDR1 MNHEY and CDR2 SMNVEV come from the germline V gene (reference sequence). For the CDR3, the DNA is TGTGCCAGCAGTTTATTATTGGGGGGAACTGAAGCTTTCTTT. This sequence encodes CASSLLLGGTEAFF.

The CDR3 loop reads CASSVGHGNQPQHF. As DNA, the CDR3 is TGTGCCAGCAGCGTAGGACACGGCAATCAGCCCCAGCATTTT. The chain uses TRBV9 and TRBJ1-5; D ambiguous. CDR1 and CDR2 from the germline V gene are SGDLS and YYNGEE. This CDR3 has 14 amino acids. The V end lost 0 bases, the J end lost 2 bases, and 6 bases lay between the germline ends.

This clone has more than one count but fewer than ten. The gene calls are TRBV6-2 or TRBV6-3 and TRBJ2-2; 11 nucleotides agree with TRBD1. V gave up 5 bases and J gave up 6 bases; unmatched junction bases: 5. This CDR3 region has 15 residues. The V gene's germline CDR1 is MNHEY and CDR2 SVGEGT. The DNA for the CDR3 is TGTGCCAGCAGTGCATTGGGACAGGGGGCCGGGGAGCTGTTTTTT. It yields the protein CASSALGQGAGELFF.

The chain uses TRBV7-9 and TRBJ1-1; D not resolved. Germline loops: CDR1 SEHNR, CDR2 FQNEAQ (reference sequence). The CDR3 sequence is 15 residues long. The V end lost 1 base, the J end lost 0 bases, and 9 bases lay between the germline ends. The CDR3: CASSLGATMNTEAFF. CDR3 sequence (DNA): TGTGCCAGCAGCTTAGGGGCGACCATGAACACTGAAGCTTTCTTT.

This sequence joins TRBV27 and TRBJ1-1; D ambiguous. V dropped 4 bases and J dropped 6 bases, with 18 bases sitting between them. Germline V gene data show CDR1 as MNHEY and CDR2 as SMNVEV (reference sequence). The CDR3 has 15 residues. CDR3 sequence (DNA): TGTGCCAGCAGTTCAGGCGAGAGGGTATTAGCTGAAGCTTTCTTT. This gives the protein CASSSGERVLAEAFF.

V gene TRBV29-1 combines with J gene TRBJ1-2; TRBD1 is a possible D gene (5 bases). The CDR3 runs to 15 residues. Trimming removed 3 bases from V and 3 bases from J, with 17 bases in between. Per germline, CDR1 SQVTM and CDR2 ANQGSEA. The chain's CDR3 is CSVEPTDSFDYGYTF. For the CDR3, the DNA is TGCAGCGTTGAGCCAACCGACAGTTTCGACTATGGCTACACCTTC.